The entry below describes one T cell receptor beta chain. The antigen is unknown. Assay: immunoSEQ multiplex PCR; the TCRdb copy retains only in-frame clones and omits some. The repertoire holds a few hundred thousand clones, with roughly 70% as singletons. Trimming left V 0 bases short and J 7 bases short, with 13 bases between. This CDR3 is 14 amino acids long. Germline V gene lookup returns CDR1 SGHRS and CDR2 YFSETQ. The sample comes from a study of cytotoxic CD8 clonotypes in ibrutinib-treated CLL. Regarding the study as a whole: Having risen at ibrutinib response, clonality had fallen back toward baseline by progression. Contraction or stability on treatment was seen for public clonotypes, which were uncommon. Sustained-remission and progressing patients' sampling times differed.

The V gene is TRBV5-1, the J gene TRBJ1-1; D remains unclear. This clonotype was obtained from a human donor with chronic lymphocytic leukemia. Here the sequenced sample was PBMCs, taken after 24 months of ibrutinib treatment. The chain's CDR3 is CASSLVNGLDEAFF. CDR3 nucleotides: TGCGCCAGCAGCTTGGTCAACGGGCTTGATGAAGCTTTCTTT.